Listed below are T cell receptor beta chains from one sample, sequenced in a study of identical twins. TCRdb fed the 5' RACE reads into MiXCR, producing one record per CDR3 protein. Here the sample spans some 560,000 distinct CDR3 sequences, 7.5% to 10% being singletons. The same data also went into a second study, on yellow fever vaccine responses in identical twins.

The sequenced sample was PBMCs. These receptors were collected from a woman aged 18-29 years in good health. Each CDR3 is given with its conserved first and last residue. D genes are given only for firm matches. Size tells how often a clone was seen (once, few, many) or the class of an expanded clone, and some rows leave it out.

>TRBV12-3/TRBV12-4|NA|TRBJ2-2|many
TGTGCCAGCACCCTCCCCATTATAGGGGAGCTGTTTTTT
CASTLPIIGELFF
>TRBV29-1|TRBD1|TRBJ1-2|few
TGCAGCGTTGCAGGGGGTGCGGACTATGGCTACACCTTC
CSVAGGADYGYTF
>TRBV4-1|NA|TRBJ2-3|NA
TGCGCCAGCAGCCCGGCCGGGACACCTATCACAGATACGCAGTATTTT
CASSPAGTPITDTQYF
>TRBV7-9|TRBD1|TRBJ2-1|few
TGTGCCAGCGGAATGTGGACAGGCAACTTCAATGAGCAGTTCTTC
CASGMWTGNFNEQFF
>TRBV4-1|NA|TRBJ2-7|NA
TGCGCCAGCAGCCAAGTCGGGATTACCGACTACGAGCAGTACTTC
CASSQVGITDYEQYF
>TRBV2|NA|TRBJ2-1|many
TGTGCCAGCAGCGCAATAAGGGGTTTTAGCTCCTACAATGAGCAGTTCTTC
CASSAIRGFSSYNEQFF
>TRBV10-1|TRBD1|TRBJ2-7|many
TGCGCCAGCAGTGAGAGGCCAGGGGGCACCGAGCAGTACTTC
CASSERPGGTEQYF
>TRBV19|NA|TRBJ2-1|NA
TGTGCCAGTAGACGCAACGGGCAATACAATGAGCAGTTCTTC
CASRRNGQYNEQFF
>TRBV4-1|NA|TRBJ1-1|many
TGCGCCAGCAGCCAAGTATCAGGGATGAACACTGAAGCTTTCTTT
CASSQVSGMNTEAFF
>TRBV15|TRBD2|TRBJ2-1|NA
TGTGCCACCAGCAGATTTAGCGGGAGCTACAATGAGCAGTTCTTC
CATSRFSGSYNEQFF
>TRBV6-9|TRBD2|TRBJ2-2|NA
TGTGCCAGCACCAAGGTAGCGGGGGGTAACACCGGGGAGCTGTTTTTT
CASTKVAGGNTGELFF
>TRBV20-1|TRBD1|TRBJ2-1|few
TGCAGTGCAAAACCTTCGACAGGGATACCCAACAATGAGCAGTTCTTC
CSAKPSTGIPNNEQFF
>TRBV27|NA|TRBJ1-1|many
TGTGCCAGCGGAATGGACAGCGCGAACACTGAAGCTTTCTTT
CASGMDSANTEAFF
>TRBV20-1|TRBD1|TRBJ2-2|many
TGCAGTGCCACGGAACAGGGGCGGAGGGAGCTGTTTTTT
CSATEQGRRELFF
>TRBV6-1|TRBD1|TRBJ1-5|many
TGTGCCAGCAGAGGGACAGAGAATAGCAATCAGCCCCAGCATTTT
CASRGTENSNQPQHF
>TRBV3-1|NA|TRBJ2-5|NA
TGTGCCAGCAGCCAAACGAGGGCTGGGGAGACCCAGTACTTC
CASSQTRAGETQYF
>TRBV4-2|NA|TRBJ1-2|many
TGTGCCAGCAGCCAGGCCGGGACGGACTATGGCTACACCTTC
CASSQAGTDYGYTF
>TRBV6-4|NA|TRBJ2-2|many
TGTGCCAGCAGTGAGTGGGGGAACACCGGGGAGCTGTTTTTT
CASSEWGNTGELFF
>TRBV5-5|TRBD2|TRBJ2-1|once
TGTGCCAGCAGCTTAGAGGGCGGGGGTTGGAATGAGCAGTTCTTC
CASSLEGGGWNEQFF
>TRBV4-2|NA|TRBJ2-7|NA
TGTGCCAGCAGCCAAGATGGGCCCAGGGGTTCCTACGAGCAGTACTTC
CASSQDGPRGSYEQYF
>TRBV7-9|TRBD1|TRBJ1-2|few
TGTGCCAGCAGCTCCCCGACAGGGGAATATTATGGCTACACCTTC
CASSSPTGEYYGYTF
>TRBV27|NA|TRBJ1-5|few
TGTGCCAGCACCCCTCTCGGTAGCAATCAGCCCCAGCATTTT
CASTPLGSNQPQHF
>TRBV25-1|TRBD2|TRBJ2-3|few
TGTGCCAGCAGTGAATCGACGGCGGGGGAGCAGCGAGATACGCAGTATTTT
CASSESTAGEQRDTQYF
>TRBV2|NA|TRBJ2-1|NA
TGTGCCAGCAGGGTGCAGGGGAGGAATGAGCAGTTCTTC
CASRVQGRNEQFF
>TRBV6-1|NA|TRBJ2-7|NA
TGTGCCAGCAGTGAATTTAAGGGAGCCCCCTACGAGCAGTACTTC
CASSEFKGAPYEQYF
>TRBV20-1|TRBD1|TRBJ2-7|few
TGCAGTGCTACTCCCACCGGGACAGGGGAGGCCTACGAGCAGTACTTC
CSATPTGTGEAYEQYF
>TRBV7-2|TRBD2|TRBJ2-7|NA
TGTGCCAGCAGCTTAATACTAGCGGCATACGAGCAGTACTTC
CASSLILAAYEQYF
>TRBV2|NA|TRBJ2-7|many
TGTGCCAGCAGTCTGGCAGGGTCGAACTCCTACGAGCAGTACTTC
CASSLAGSNSYEQYF
>TRBV7-2|TRBD1|TRBJ1-4|few
TGTGCCAGCAGCGCGCTCCGGGACAGGGCTGAAAAACTGTTTTTT
CASSALRDRAEKLFF
>TRBV5-1|TRBD2|TRBJ2-1|NA
TGCGCCAGCAGCTTGGTCTCTAGCGGGGGAATGGATGAGCAGTTCTTC
CASSLVSSGGMDEQFF
>TRBV9|NA|TRBJ1-3|few
TGTGCCAGCAGCCCCTGGCCTTCTGGAAACACCATATATTTT
CASSPWPSGNTIYF
>TRBV29-1|TRBD1|TRBJ2-2|many
TGCAGCGTTGCACCCGGGACAGGAAACACCGGGGAGCTGTTTTTT
CSVAPGTGNTGELFF
>TRBV20-1|NA|TRBJ1-1|NA
TGCAGTGGCAAAGGGGGTATGAACACTGAAGCTTTCTTT
CSGKGGMNTEAFF
>TRBV7-3|NA|TRBJ2-3|few
TGTGCCAGCAGCTGGTCGGGGGCCAACACAGATACGCAGTATTTT
CASSWSGANTDTQYF
>TRBV27|NA|TRBJ2-7|few
TGTGCCAGCAGTCTTTACATCAAAATGCTCACCTACGAGCAGTACTTC
CASSLYIKMLTYEQYF
>TRBV7-2|NA|TRBJ2-2|few
TGTGCCAGCAGCCCTCGCTCGACTATTCCCGGGGAGCTGTTTTTT
CASSPRSTIPGELFF
>TRBV2|NA|TRBJ2-7|few
TGTGCCGGAACACTTGACAGTGGAAGGCAGTACTTC
CAGTLDSGRQYF
>TRBV10-3|NA|TRBJ2-5|many
TGTGCCATCAGTGAGGGAGAGACCCAGTACTTC
CAISEGETQYF
>TRBV18|TRBD1|TRBJ2-1|NA
TGTGCCAGCTCACCACGGGACAGGTTGAACAATGAGCAGTTCTTC
CASSPRDRLNNEQFF
>TRBV29-1|NA|TRBJ2-7|few
TGCAGCGTTGTCGACCCAGGGTTGGGCTACGAGCAGTACTTC
CSVVDPGLGYEQYF
>TRBV12-3/TRBV12-4|TRBD2|TRBJ2-2|NA
TGTGCCAGCAGTCTCTCTAGCGGGAGCAACACCGGGGAGCTGTTTTTT
CASSLSSGSNTGELFF
>TRBV18|TRBD1|TRBJ1-6|NA
TGTGCCAGCTCACCAATAGGGGACAGGGGTGATTCACCCCTCCACTTT
CASSPIGDRGDSPLHF
>TRBV29-1|TRBD2|TRBJ2-7|many
TGCAGCTGGGCGACTAGCGGGAGCAGCGAGCAGTACTTC
CSWATSGSSEQYF